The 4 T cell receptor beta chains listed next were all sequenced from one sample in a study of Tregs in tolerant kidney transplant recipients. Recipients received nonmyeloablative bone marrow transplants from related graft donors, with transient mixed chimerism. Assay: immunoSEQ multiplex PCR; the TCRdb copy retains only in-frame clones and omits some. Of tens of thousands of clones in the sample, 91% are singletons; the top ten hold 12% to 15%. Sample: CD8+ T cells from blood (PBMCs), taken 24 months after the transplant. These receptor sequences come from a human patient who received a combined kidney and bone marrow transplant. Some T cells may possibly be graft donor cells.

CDR3 loop: CASSTAPEAFF. The CDR3 DNA sequence: TGTGCCAGCAGTACAGCCCCTGAAGCTTTCTTT. The chain uses TRBV2 and TRBJ1-1; the D is unclear. Germline assignment: CDR1 SNHLY and CDR2 FYNNEI. The V gene lost 5 bases and the J gene lost 6 bases, with 7 bases spanning the gap. This CDR3 has 11 residues.

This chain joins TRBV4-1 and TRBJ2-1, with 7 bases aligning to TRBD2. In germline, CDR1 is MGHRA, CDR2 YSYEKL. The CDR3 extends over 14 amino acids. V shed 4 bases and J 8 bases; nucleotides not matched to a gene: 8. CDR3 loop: CASSPGGSADEQFF. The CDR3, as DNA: TGCGCCAGCAGCCCGGGAGGCTCTGCGGATGAGCAGTTCTTC.

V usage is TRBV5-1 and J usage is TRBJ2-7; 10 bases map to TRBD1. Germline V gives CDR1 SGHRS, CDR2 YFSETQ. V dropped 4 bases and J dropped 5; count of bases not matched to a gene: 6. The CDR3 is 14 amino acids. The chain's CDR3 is CASSTDRGHDEQYF. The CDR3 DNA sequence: TGCGCCAGCAGCACTGACAGGGGGCACGACGAGCAGTACTTC.

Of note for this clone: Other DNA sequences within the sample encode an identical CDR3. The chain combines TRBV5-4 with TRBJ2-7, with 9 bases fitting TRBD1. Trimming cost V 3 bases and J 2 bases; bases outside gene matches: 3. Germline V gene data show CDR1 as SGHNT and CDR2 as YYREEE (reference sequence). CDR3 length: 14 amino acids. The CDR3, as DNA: TGTGCCAGCAGCTGGGGACAGGGAGCCTACGAGCAGTACTTC. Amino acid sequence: CASSWGQGAYEQYF.